This TCR beta chain was sequenced for a study of chemoradiotherapy in HPV16-positive cancers. Looking at the study overall: A couple of HPV16-positive patients' cells yielded candidate HPV-specific clones and common motifs.

General study findings and limits: HPV-responsive T-cell expansion during chemoradiotherapy was linked to improved recurrence-free survival in HPV16-positive patients.

The repertoire was sequenced with immunoSEQ multiplex PCR; TCRdb's copy has only in-frame clones and lacks some. The data hold around 300 clones, with roughly 90% observed a single time. A word on this clone: Its antigen is not identified.

The CDR3 sequence is 16 residues long. Germline CDR1 SGHNT, CDR2 YYREEE (reference sequence). V lost 3 bases, J lost 3 bases, and 7 bases stayed unmatched. Sequences were derived from tumor tissue, sampled from a patient who underwent chemoradiotherapy. The gene calls are TRBV5-4 and TRBJ2-3; TRBD2 matches 10 bases. The receptor's source is a human donor with HPV-associated anogenital cancer. The CDR3 DNA reads as TGTGCCAGCAGCTCACCTAGCGGGAGCACGACAGATACGCAGTATTTT. Translating it yields CASSSPSGSTTDTQYF.